The T cell receptor (beta chain) described here comes from a study of T cell responses to AZD1222 COVID-19 vaccine (dated by TCRdb to the early 2020s). Some background on the complete study: A total of just over 230 trial participants underwent TCR sequencing, of whom approximately 200 had received two doses of AZD1222 and approximately 26 had received two doses of the MenACWY control vaccine. Trial participants were enrolled into age subgroups of 18-55, 56-69 and 70-plus years, which contained 148, 28 and 57 TCR-sequenced participants, respectively.

The CDR3 regions of human TCRbeta chains were analyzed by immunosequencing. The authors processed their data as follows. TCRs in the repertoires were compared against a reference library of SARS-CoV-2-specific TCRs that had been generated with the MIRA antigen-specificity platform. Breadth was defined as the fraction of unique TCRs that were SARS-CoV-2-associated, and depth was defined as the fraction of total T cells that were SARS-CoV-2-associated. Using the MIRA data, each spike-specific TCR was assigned both to the spike region to which the TCR was reactive and to a CD4 or CD8 class. Log10-transformed breadth and depth values were compared by one-way ANOVA with Sidak's multiple comparisons tests. TCRdb carries this immuneACCESS record with in-frame sequences only. Its versions omit some clonotypes, under half of them owing to an unresolved V gene in the studies checked, with the rest unexplained. V and J calls and clone size are given by that table; D and trimming were obtained from the DNA. This sample holds about 140,000 clones; around 92% were observed only once. Jointly, the top ten make up around 3.5% of the sample.

The full study reports these points: Conclusions about previously exposed vaccinees were limited because only six AZD1222 recipients were SARS-CoV-2 seropositive at baseline. Epitopes outside the regions mutated in the B.1.351 and B.1.1.7 variants were reportedly recognized by nearly half of the unique spike-specific TCRs. After two AZD1222 doses, both the breadth and the depth of spike-specific TCRs were significantly higher than at day 0 and than in MenACWY recipients. The whole spike protein was spanned by vaccine-associated CD4 TCRs, and dominant responses were seen in regions 160-218 and 743-854. Participants were mostly white British, with more females than males. The authors suggested clonal diversity may have been underestimated. In the small 56-69-year group, the increase in depth fell short of significance, most likely because of low power. Because no day 14 peak-response samples were available, repertoires were characterized only after the peak T cell response.

Comments on this clone: Its antigen is unknown. Per-base qualities were not stored, and no clone one base away is much larger.

For CDR1 and CDR2, the germline V gene (reference sequence) lists DFQATT and SNEGSKA. Its CDR3 holds 12 amino acids, cysteine through phenylalanine. The retained sequence is limited to the CDR3, 36 bases, with the frame set at the first base. V is reduced by 3 bases and J by 4 bases, leaving a spacing of 9 bases between them. The time point label, read with the paper, signifies: about 28 days (+/-7) after the second vaccine dose. Because spike-specific TCR depth and breadth did not differ between the two schedules, AZD1222 recipients who got a second dose at roughly 4 weeks were pooled with those who got a second dose at roughly 12 weeks. Vaccinee samples came from UK trials COV001 and COV002, including a single-blind randomized controlled phase 2/3 trial of AZD1222 (ChAdOx1 nCoV-19) in healthy adults. For TCRbeta chain sequencing, PBMC samples from trial participants were taken at day 0 and at day 28 after the second dose.

The chain is made from TRBV20-1 and TRBJ1-2, with the D gene not clear enough to name. This TCR was sampled from an adult who received the AZD1222 COVID-19 vaccine. The material sequenced was peripheral blood, taken 28 days after the second AZD1222 dose. The DNA sequence is TGCAGTGCTAGTCCGAGGGTCTATGGCTACACCTTC. It translates to CSASPRVYGYTF.